Each of the 18 T cell receptor beta chains below was sequenced from the same sample in a study of post-analysis software for immune sequencing data. Their target antigens are unknown. Whole-study results and caveats: A handful of TRBV segments appeared more often in patients than in controls, and TRBV5-6, TRBV5-1 and TRBV20-1 were among these.

TCR beta cDNA libraries had unique molecular identifiers. MiXCR, applied by TCRdb to the PCR reads, yields one record per CDR3 protein. The data hold more than 500,000 distinct CDR3 sequences, with approximately 34% observed a single time. Sequences were obtained from blood. These receptors came from a girl aged 2-17 years with multiple sclerosis.

This clonotype showed up just a few times. The J gene is TRBJ2-7, the V gene TRBV24-1; D remains ambiguous. Trimming took off 8 bases at V and 3 bases at J, with 7 bases between the two ends. The CDR3 consists of 11 residues. Germline lookup yields CDR1 KGHDR and CDR2 SFDVKD. The DNA of the CDR3 is TGTGCCACCACGAGTGTCTACGAGCAGTACTTC. Amino acid sequence: CATTSVYEQYF.

A few counts support this clonotype. The V and J genes are TRBV11-2 and TRBJ2-7; D gene ambiguous. The V end was cut by 0 bases, the J end by 2 bases, with 11 bases between. There are 15 residues in the CDR3. Germline loops: CDR1 SGHAT, CDR2 FQNNGV. Here the CDR3 reads CASSLDLTAAYEQYF. CDR3 in DNA: TGTGCCAGCAGCTTAGATCTGACGGCCGCCTACGAGCAGTACTTC.

This clonotype was seen a handful of times. The chain recombines TRBV20-1 with TRBJ1-5, with D hard to call. The V end was cut by 3 bases, the J end by 5 bases, with 14 bases between. Germline assignment: CDR1 DFQATT and CDR2 SNEGSKA (reference sequence). This CDR3 has 14 residues. The CDR3 nucleotides read TGCAGTGCTAGGGCCGGGCCAAAGGATCAGCCCCAGCATTTT. Amino acids: CSARAGPKDQPQHF.

In this sample, this clonotype turned up a few times. This chain links TRBV20-1 with TRBJ2-3, with 7 bases aligning to TRBD1. Per the germline V gene, CDR1 is DFQATT and CDR2 is SNEGSKA (reference sequence). This CDR3 spans 16 amino acids. V lost 1 base, J lost 0 bases, and 7 bases stayed unmatched. DNA for the CDR3: TGCAGTGCTAGAGGGACCAGACAGGGAAGCACAGATACGCAGTATTTT. Translating it yields CSARGTRQGSTDTQYF.

The chain links TRBV6-5 to TRBJ2-3, with 12 bases identical to TRBD2. This CDR3 is 15 amino acids long. Germline CDR1 MNHEY, CDR2 SVGAGI. V lost 7 bases to trimming and J lost 4 bases; unmatched junction nucleotides: 6. CDR3 in amino acids: CASNLAGGPADTQYF. The CDR3 DNA follows: TGTGCCAGCAACCTAGCGGGGGGGCCGGCAGATACGCAGTATTTT.

This chain uses TRBV20-1 with TRBJ2-5; 8 bases fit TRBD2. V shed 3 bases, J shed 5 bases, and the junction held 17 bases outside the gene matches. This CDR3 has 17 residues. Germline V CDR1 and CDR2: DFQATT, SNEGSKA (reference sequence). The CDR3 protein is CSARPRPGGILRETQYF. CDR3 bases: TGCAGTGCTAGGCCTCGCCCGGGGGGGATTTTACGGGAGACCCAGTACTTC.

This chain joins TRBV6-6 and TRBJ2-7; possible D gene TRBD2, 5 bases. This CDR3 comprises 11 residues. CDR1 is MNHNY and CDR2 is SVGAGI in the germline V gene (reference sequence). V was shortened by 10 bases and J by 4 bases, with 11 bases between the two germline ends. Here the CDR3 DNA reads TGTGCCATAGCCGGGGAGTACGAGCAGTACTTC. Protein product: CAIAGEYEQYF.

In regard to this clonotype: An end of the junction differs from the germline gene, which may be a read error. The chain carries TRBV7-7 and TRBJ2-5, with 8 nucleotides matching TRBD1. CDR3 length equals 15 residues. Germline V gives CDR1 SSHAT, CDR2 FNYEAQ (reference sequence). The DNA for the CDR3 is TGTGCTAGCAGCCAGACCGTCGGACAGGGCTACAAGCAGTACTTC. This gives the protein CASSQTVGQGYKQYF.

The CDR3 loop is CSAPGIGKYEQYF. CDR3 bases: TGCAGTGCCCCCGGGATTGGGAAATACGAGCAGTACTTC. This chain connects TRBV20-1 to TRBJ2-7, with D maybe TRBD2 (5 bases). The germline CDR1 and CDR2 sequences are DFQATT and SNEGSKA (reference sequence). Trimming pared 6 bases from V and 4 bases from J, leaving 16 bases between. The CDR3 consists of 13 residues.

This chain joins TRBV2 and TRBJ1-2, with 9 bases identical to TRBD1. In germline, CDR1 is SNHLY, CDR2 FYNNEI. The ends lost 6 bases at V and 7 bases at J; junction bases unmatched: 18. CDR3 length equals 17 residues. CDR3 nucleotides: TGTGCCAGCAGCTCAATGGACAGGGGATATGAAGACTGTGGCTACACCTTC. Residues: CASSSMDRGYEDCGYTF.

In its sample, this clonotype was seen a few times. This chain links TRBV18 with TRBJ1-2; D not resolved. Trimming removed 2 bases at V and 0 bases at J, with 19 bases between. This CDR3 has 18 amino acids. Germline V gene lookup returns CDR1 KGHSH and CDR2 LQKENI. The CDR3, as DNA: TGTGCCAGCTCACCAATCAACGGACTTAAGAGAGCTAACTATGGCTACACCTTC. Translated, it gives CASSPINGLKRANYGYTF.

The V gene is TRBV9, the J gene TRBJ2-3; D unresolved. Germline values: CDR1 SGDLS, CDR2 YYNGEE. Between the trimmed V and J ends, which lost 0 bases and 3 bases, there was a span of 11 bases. The CDR3 has 15 amino acids. This chain's CDR3 is CASSVAHDETDTQYF. The DNA of the CDR3 is TGTGCCAGCAGCGTAGCCCACGACGAAACAGATACGCAGTATTTT.

The chain links TRBV12-3 or TRBV12-4 to TRBJ2-5, with a tentative D call TRBD1 (5 bases). Trimming removed 7 bases from V and 4 bases from J, with 19 bases in between. This CDR3 spans 15 amino acids. The DNA for the CDR3 is TGTGCCAGCACCTTTGGTAGGGGTGGAGTAGAGACCCAGTACTTC. Protein sequence: CASTFGRGGVETQYF.

This clonotype was seen only a few times. V is TRBV20-1 and J is TRBJ2-7, with a possible D match to TRBD2 (5 bases). Trimming removed 0 bases at V and 2 bases at J, with 11 bases between. The CDR3 spans 14 residues. Germline lookup yields CDR1 DFQATT and CDR2 SNEGSKA (reference sequence). The CDR3 nucleotides read TGCAGTGCTAGAGATCGGGGTAACCCCTACGAGCAGTACTTC. Translated: CSARDRGNPYEQYF.

In this sample, this clonotype turned up a few times. The chain combines TRBV6-2 or TRBV6-3 with TRBJ2-7; D ambiguous. Trimming left V 5 bases short and J 1 base short, with 6 bases between. CDR3 length: 12 residues. Germline CDR1 and CDR2: MNHEY and SVGEGT. The CDR3 protein is CASSHRSYEQYF. The CDR3 DNA reads as TGTGCCAGCAGTCACCGATCCTACGAGCAGTACTTC.

This clonotype was seen a few times. This rearrangement joins TRBV5-5 to TRBJ1-5, with 9 bases matching TRBD1. Unmatched junction bases numbered 7, after V lost 5 bases and J lost 4 bases. CDR1 is SGHKS and CDR2 is YYEKEE in the germline V gene (reference sequence). The CDR3 covers 15 residues. This chain's CDR3 is CASRAGQGENQPQHF. Here the CDR3 DNA reads TGTGCCAGCAGAGCGGGACAGGGCGAAAATCAGCCCCAGCATTTT.

This clonotype was observed a few times. The chain carries TRBV5-1 and TRBJ2-1; no reliable D call. V lost 1 base and J 4 bases, leaving 12 bases between the germline ends. Germline CDR1 is SGHRS and CDR2 is YFSETQ. The CDR3 runs 15 residues. CDR3 residues: CASSLRRTRYNEQFF. Written as DNA, the CDR3 is TGCGCCAGCAGCTTGAGACGCACCAGGTACAATGAGCAGTTCTTC. Using reference TRBV5-1 and TRBJ2-1 for the parts outside the CDR3, the full variable domain is KAGVTQTPRYLIKTRGQQVTLSCSPISGHRSVSWYQQTPGQGLQFLFEYFSETQRNKGNFPGRFSGRQFSNSRSEMNVSTLELGDSALYLCASSLRRTRYNEQFFGPGTRLTVL.

The sample holds a few counts of this clonotype. This chain uses TRBV13 with TRBJ2-7, with unresolved D. This CDR3 is 16 amino acids long. The germline gives CDR1 PRHDT, CDR2 FYEKMQ (reference sequence). Trimming stripped 3 bases from V and 0 bases from J, with 15 bases between. CDR3 in DNA: TGTGCCAGCAGCTTCGCACACGCATCCCCCTCCTACGAGCAGTACTTC. Amino acids: CASSFAHASPSYEQYF.